Following are 32 T cell receptor beta chains from one sample sequenced in a study of cytotoxic CD8 clonotypes in ibrutinib-treated CLL. Measured with immunoSEQ multiplex PCR; TCRdb has only the in-frame clones, and not every one. The data show 300,000 or so clones, 67% seen once. Sequenced material: PBMCs, taken after 36 months of ibrutinib treatment. The source is a human donor with chronic lymphocytic leukemia.

The chain links TRBV5-4 to TRBJ2-5; D gene uncertain. The CDR3 runs 13 residues. Deletions cut 4 bases from V and 0 bases from J, with 7 bases between. CDR1 is SGHNT, CDR2 YYREEE, per germline (reference sequence). The CDR3 spells CASSGTHQETQYF. CDR3 in DNA: TGTGCCAGCAGCGGTACACACCAAGAGACCCAGTACTTC.

The chain carries TRBV5-1 and TRBJ2-3, with a weak D call TRBD1 (5 bases). Germline CDR1 reads SGHRS; CDR2 reads YFSETQ. The CDR3 contains 15 residues. The germline V and J ends were trimmed by 2 bases and 0 bases, with 10 bases remaining between them. The CDR3: CASSLIQGSTDTQYF. In DNA, the CDR3 is TGCGCCAGCAGCTTAATCCAGGGAAGCACAGATACGCAGTATTTT. The variable domain in full, completed from reference TRBV5-1 and TRBJ2-3, reads KAGVTQTPRYLIKTRGQQVTLSCSPISGHRSVSWYQQTPGQGLQFLFEYFSETQRNKGNFPGRFSGRQFSNSRSEMNVSTLELGDSALYLCASSLIQGSTDTQYFGPGTRLTVL.

The count of this clone is one. V and J are TRBV5-6 and TRBJ1-2; D is undetermined. Germline assignment: CDR1 SGHDT and CDR2 YYEEEE. The CDR3 runs to 14 residues. Trimming left V 1 base short and J 0 bases short, with 7 bases between. CDR3 residues: CASSLLAANYGYTF. DNA of the CDR3: TGTGCCAGCAGCTTGTTGGCAGCTAACTATGGCTACACCTTC.

The chain is built from TRBV5-1 and TRBJ2-7; D is perhaps TRBD1 or TRBD2 (5 bases each). The CDR3 is 14 residues long. CDR1 and CDR2 from the germline V gene are SGHRS and YFSETQ. Trimming cost V 4 bases and J 6 bases, with 17 bases left between them. The CDR3: CASSQGVGGLEQYF. CDR3 coding DNA: TGCGCCAGCAGCCAGGGAGTGGGCGGACTCGAGCAGTACTTC.

The table lists this clone with a count of one. The CDR3 sequence is CASSLKLTGELFF. Here the CDR3 DNA reads TGTGCCAGCAGCTTAAAGCTGACCGGGGAGCTGTTTTTT. The V gene is TRBV7-2, the J gene TRBJ1-3; D is ambiguous. The J call is uncertain, as TRBJ2-2 better fits the DNA end. CDR3 size: 13 residues. Germline loops: CDR1 SGHTA, CDR2 FQGNSA.

V usage is TRBV4-3 and J usage is TRBJ2-1; D call uncertain. The CDR3 is 15 residues long. Deletions cut 0 bases from V and 9 bases from J, with 15 bases between. In germline, CDR1 is LGHNA, CDR2 YSLEER. The CDR3 here is CASSQDFRSSVEQFF. The CDR3 region has the DNA TGCGCCAGCAGCCAAGATTTTCGGAGCTCCGTTGAGCAGTTCTTC.

The V and J genes are TRBV5-1 and TRBJ2-1, with TRBD1 identical over 9 bases. The CDR3 is 16 amino acids. J was trimmed by 3 bases and V by 3 bases; bases with no gene match: 7. Per the germline V gene, CDR1 is SGHRS and CDR2 is YFSETQ. Here the CDR3 DNA reads TGCGCCAGCAGCTCTTTCCCGGGACAGGGCTACAATGAGCAGTTCTTC. The encoded protein is CASSSFPGQGYNEQFF.

This clone was detected a few times. The chain uses TRBV6-1 and TRBJ1-5, with 9 bases lining up with TRBD1. J was trimmed by 7 bases and V by 6 bases; bases with no gene match: 10. The CDR3 totals 15 residues. The germline gives CDR1 MNHNS, CDR2 SASEGT. The CDR3 spells CASRAPGTGKQPQHF. Here the CDR3 DNA reads TGTGCCAGCAGAGCCCCCGGGACAGGGAAACAGCCCCAGCATTTT.

V gene TRBV29-1 combines with J gene TRBJ2-7; TRBD1 is a possible D gene (6 bases). The CDR3 loop spans 12 amino acids. Germline V CDR1 and CDR2: SQVTM, ANQGSEA. V was cut by 3 bases and J by 0 bases, with 6 bases left in between. The CDR3: CSVEDSSYEQYF. The CDR3 DNA is TGCAGCGTTGAGGACAGCTCCTACGAGCAGTACTTC.

The chain has TRBV25-1 and TRBJ2-1; 13 bases fit TRBD2. The ends lost 8 bases at V and 4 bases at J; junction bases unmatched: 5. CDR3 length: 15 amino acids. Germline CDR1 and CDR2: MGHDK and SYGVNS. The CDR3 is CASHGLAGAYNEQFF. In DNA form, the CDR3 reads TGTGCCAGCCACGGACTAGCGGGAGCATACAATGAGCAGTTCTTC.

The chain carries TRBV4-1 and TRBJ2-3; D may be TRBD2 (6 bases). The germline V gene encodes CDR1 MGHRA and CDR2 YSYEKL. This CDR3 region has 16 residues. Deletions cut 3 bases from V and 0 bases from J, with 13 bases between. CDR3 residues: CASSHLGAGSTDTQYF. The CDR3 DNA reads TGCGCCAGCAGCCACCTAGGGGCGGGGAGCACAGATACGCAGTATTTT.

The chain is built from TRBV5-1 and TRBJ2-6, with D unclear. This CDR3 contains 15 residues. The ends were cut back, 4 bases at V and 2 bases at J, with 10 bases in the middle. Germline V CDR1 and CDR2: SGHRS, YFSETQ. CDR3 DNA sequence: TGCGCCAGCAGCAGTGCATGGGCTGGGGCCAACGTCCTGACTTTC. The encoded protein is CASSSAWAGANVLTF.

The table lists this clone with a few counts. The rearrangement joins TRBV4-1 to TRBJ2-7; 10 bases are a match to TRBD1. Per the germline V gene, CDR1 is MGHRA and CDR2 is YSYEKL. V trimming: 4 bases; J trimming: 2 bases; junction bases outside the gene matches: 5. The CDR3 spans 15 residues. The CDR3 loop is CASSRLTGGAYEQYF. CDR3 DNA: TGCGCCAGCAGCCGACTGACAGGGGGCGCCTACGAGCAGTACTTC.

V and J are TRBV7-9 and TRBJ1-2; D may be TRBD1 (5 bases). Germline CDR1 and CDR2: SEHNR and FQNEAQ (reference sequence). V lost 4 bases to trimming and J lost 0 bases, with 18 bases between them. The CDR3 has 17 residues. This CDR3 reads CASSSSFSGSPNYGYTF. DNA for the CDR3: TGTGCCAGCAGCTCTTCGTTTTCAGGGAGCCCTAACTATGGCTACACCTTC.

This clone was observed a few times. The chain carries TRBV9 and TRBJ1-2, with D unresolved. Germline-derived CDR1 and CDR2 are SGDLS and YYNGEE. With 2 bases removed from V and 3 bases from J, the gap between germline ends came to 8 bases. CDR3 length equals 13 residues. The CDR3 DNA is TGTGCCAGCAGCGTTCAAGCGGACTATGGCTACACCTTC. Translation gives CASSVQADYGYTF.

This clone has just a few counts. This CDR3 reads CASSPGRGHTEAFF. As DNA, the CDR3 is TGTGCCAGCAGCCCAGGCAGGGGTCACACTGAAGCTTTCTTT. The rearrangement uses TRBV9 and TRBJ1-1; tentative D call: TRBD1 (6 bases). The ends were cut back, 4 bases at V and 3 bases at J, with 13 bases in the middle. Germline V CDR1 and CDR2: SGDLS, YYNGEE. The CDR3 extends over 14 amino acids.

The rearrangement uses TRBV11-2 and TRBJ1-5; D is undetermined. V was trimmed by 1 base and J by 11 bases, leaving 12 bases between them. This CDR3 comprises 13 residues. The germline CDR1 and CDR2 sequences are SGHAT and FQNNGV. CDR3 in amino acids: CASSLVTGSSQHF. The DNA for the CDR3 is TGTGCCAGCAGCTTAGTGACGGGTTCCTCCCAGCATTTT.

The J gene is TRBJ2-2, the V gene TRBV5-8, with D uncertain. Trimming removed 1 base at V and 0 bases at J, with 7 bases between. CDR3 length: 15 residues. Looked up from germline, CDR1 is SGHTS and CDR2 is YDEGEE. This CDR3 reads CASSLTHTNTGELFF. The CDR3 region has the DNA TGTGCCAGCAGCTTGACCCACACGAACACCGGGGAGCTGTTTTTT.

The chain uses TRBV14 and TRBJ2-1; D unresolved. The CDR3 runs 13 residues. Germline V lookup: CDR1 SGHDN, CDR2 FVKESK. Between the trimmed V and J ends, which lost 1 base and 10 bases, there was a span of 11 bases. In DNA form, the CDR3 reads TGTGCCAGCAGCCAAGCTCTCACGTCGGAGCAGTTCTTC. Translation: CASSQALTSEQFF.

A few counts support this clone. This sequence joins TRBV27 and TRBJ1-5, with 10 bases identical to TRBD1. Losses at the gene ends were 8 bases for V and 4 bases for J; bases not matched to a gene: 2. The germline CDR1 and CDR2 sequences are MNHEY and SMNVEV (reference sequence). The CDR3 extends over 13 amino acids. CDR3 nucleotides: TGTGCCAGCGGGACAGGGGCAAATCAGCCCCAGCATTTT. Encoded protein: CASGTGANQPQHF.

This rearrangement joins TRBV2 to TRBJ2-7; D gene unclear. In germline, CDR1 is SNHLY, CDR2 FYNNEI. This CDR3 is built from 14 residues. Trimming left V 6 bases short and J 0 bases short, with 12 bases between. The CDR3 is CASRVRLSSYEQYF. CDR3 DNA: TGTGCCAGCAGGGTTCGATTGAGCTCCTACGAGCAGTACTTC.

The chain joins TRBV13 to TRBJ1-6; 7 positions agree with TRBD1. The CDR3 has 16 amino acids. CDR1 and CDR2 from the germline V gene are PRHDT and FYEKMQ (reference sequence). Trimming cost V 5 bases and J 11 bases; bases outside gene matches: 15. CDR3 sequence: CASSHREGGRGTPLHF. CDR3 nucleotides: TGTGCCAGCAGCCACCGCGAAGGGGGCAGGGGGACACCCCTCCACTTT. Full variable domain (remainder filled in from reference TRBV13 and TRBJ1-6): AAGVIQSPRHLIKEKRETATLKCYPIPRHDTVYWYQQGPGQDPQFLISFYEKMQSDKGSIPDRFSAQQFSDYHSELNMSSLELGDSALYFCASSHREGGRGTPLHFGNGTRLTVT.

The genes are TRBV10-2 and TRBJ2-7; 10 bases match TRBD2. The junction had 5 bases not matched to a gene; V was cut back by 4 bases and J by 5 bases. The CDR3 spans 14 residues. Germline CDR1 and CDR2: WSHSY and SAAADI. In DNA form, the CDR3 reads TGCGCCAGCAGTGTTAGTCTAGCGGGAGACGAGCAGTACTTC. It codes for CASSVSLAGDEQYF.

Only one count was recorded for this clone. The chain has TRBV29-1 and TRBJ1-5; D is unresolved. Germline values: CDR1 SQVTM, CDR2 ANQGSEA. V lost 6 bases and J 4 bases, leaving 13 bases between the germline ends. The CDR3 has 13 residues. The CDR3 sequence is CSVDGPGNQPQHF. The CDR3 DNA follows: TGCAGCGTCGATGGGCCGGGGAATCAGCCCCAGCATTTT.

Points on this clone: The sample carries other DNA sequences with the same CDR3. The V and J genes are TRBV19 and TRBJ1-1; weak D call: TRBD1 (5 bases). The CDR3 length is 14 residues. V was cut by 3 bases and J by 0 bases, with 8 bases left in between. Germline V lookup: CDR1 LNHDA, CDR2 SQIVND (reference sequence). The CDR3 loop reads CASSIGGLNTEAFF. The CDR3 DNA sequence: TGTGCCAGTAGTATTGGGGGGTTGAACACTGAAGCTTTCTTT. The variable domain in full, with the rest retrieved from reference TRBV19 and TRBJ1-1, is DGGITQSPKYLFRKEGQNVTLSCEQNLNHDAMYWYRQDPGQGLRLIYYSQIVNDFQKGDIAEGYSVSREKKESFPLTVTSAQKNPTAFYLCASSIGGLNTEAFFGQGTRLTVV.

This clone was counted only a few times. This CDR3 reads CSVERGHGTDYNEQFF. In DNA, the CDR3 is TGCAGCGTTGAAAGGGGTCACGGGACAGACTACAATGAGCAGTTCTTC. The rearrangement joins TRBV29-1 to TRBJ2-1; 7 positions agree with TRBD1. V lost 2 bases to trimming and J lost 3 bases; unmatched junction nucleotides: 10. The CDR3 contains 16 residues. Germline assignment: CDR1 SQVTM and CDR2 ANQGSEA.

The CDR3 coding sequence is TGTGCCAGCAGCCCGGATAACGGGAGAAACGAGCAGTACTTC. It translates to CASSPDNGRNEQYF. The J gene is TRBJ2-7, the V gene TRBV7-2; tentatively, D is TRBD2 (6 bases). Trimming removed 5 bases from V and 5 bases from J, with 16 bases in between. This CDR3 has 14 amino acids. Germline V gene lookup returns CDR1 SGHTA and CDR2 FQGNSA. Looking up the rest from reference TRBV7-2 and TRBJ2-7 gives the full variable domain: GAGVSQSPSNKVTEKGKDVELRCDPISGHTALYWYRQSLGQGLEFLIYFQGNSAPDKSGLPSDRFSAERTGGSVSTLTIQRTQQEDSAVYLCASSPDNGRNEQYFGPGTRLTVT.

A remark on this clone: The same CDR3 is also encoded by other DNA sequences in this sample. This sequence joins TRBV9 and TRBJ1-3; D gene uncertain. Trimming removed 2 bases from V and 0 bases from J, with 6 bases in between. This CDR3 spans 14 amino acids. Germline V CDR1 and CDR2: SGDLS, YYNGEE. CDR3 DNA: TGTGCCAGCAGCGTTGGGAGCTCTGGAAACACCATATATTTT. The encoded protein is CASSVGSSGNTIYF.

The chain joins TRBV5-4 to TRBJ1-2; D gene ambiguous. This CDR3 has 14 amino acids. Per the germline V gene, CDR1 is SGHNT and CDR2 is YYREEE (reference sequence). The V and J ends lost 2 bases and 2 bases respectively, with 10 bases between them. The CDR3 spells CASSLRGSNYGYTF. In DNA, the CDR3 is TGTGCCAGCAGCTTACGCGGTAGCAACTATGGCTACACCTTC.

This sequence joins TRBV28 and TRBJ1-5; the D gene is possibly TRBD1 (5 bases). This CDR3 is built from 14 residues. Deletions cut 7 bases from V and 5 bases from J, with 15 bases between. Germline CDR1 MDHEN, CDR2 SYDVKM. For the CDR3, the DNA is TGTGCCAGCAATGAGGGGAATTATTATCAGCCCCAGCATTTT. This gives the protein CASNEGNYYQPQHF.

The rearrangement joins TRBV4-3 to TRBJ1-2; no firm D call. This CDR3 contains 14 residues. Germline CDR1 LGHNA, CDR2 YSLEER. V dropped 0 bases and J dropped 4 bases, with 9 bases sitting between them. The CDR3 reads CASSQEWGPYGYTF. CDR3 DNA sequence: TGCGCCAGCAGCCAAGAGTGGGGTCCCTATGGCTACACCTTC.

The V call is TRBV4-1, the J call TRBJ1-5, with TRBD1 matching 7 bases. There are 15 residues in the CDR3. Germline loops: CDR1 MGHRA, CDR2 YSYEKL. V gave up 3 bases and J gave up 4 bases; unmatched junction bases: 6. CDR3 loop: CASSHWGDRNQPQHF. In nucleotides, the CDR3 is TGCGCCAGCAGCCATTGGGGGGACAGAAATCAGCCCCAGCATTTT.